Ten or more counts support the clone carrying this T cell receptor (beta chain). TCRdb fed the 5' RACE reads into MiXCR, producing one record per CDR3 protein. Of about 70,000 distinct CDR3 sequences listed, around 5% were seen once; the top ten hold 2% to 2.5%. The data stem from a study of neurological immune-mediated disorders. The material sequenced was PBMCs. This TCR was recovered from a woman in her 70s with multiple sclerosis.

In DNA form, the CDR3 reads TGCAGTACTCCCGGGGGGGGCACAGATACGCAGTATTTT. Protein product: CSTPGGGTDTQYF. The chain couples TRBV20-1 to TRBJ2-3; 8 bases map to TRBD2. The ends lost 8 bases at V and 1 base at J; junction bases unmatched: 5. This CDR3 spans 13 amino acids. Germline loops: CDR1 DFQATT, CDR2 SNEGSKA (reference sequence).